The rows below give T cell receptor beta chains drawn from one sample of a study of T cell responses to AZD1222 COVID-19 vaccine. Some clones are missing from TCRdb's copy, which holds only in-frame ones; the method was immunoSEQ multiplex PCR. The table includes 75,000 to 100,000 clones, approximately 85% detected once. The sample here was peripheral blood, taken on day 0 of AZD1222 vaccination. The receptor set was obtained from an adult in good health. Each CDR3 is given with its conserved first and last residue. Fields, in order: CDR3 protein, CDR3 DNA, J gene, clone size, D gene, V gene. D genes are given only for firm matches. Expanded clones are given a class, and other clones once, few, many or no size at all.

CDR3aa: CASSFSSNTEAFF
CDR3nt: TGTGCCAGCAGCTTTTCGTCGAACACTGAAGCTTTCTTT
j_gene: TRBJ1-1
abundance: once
d_gene: -
v_gene: TRBV11-3

CDR3aa: CASSSLTSGGNYEQYF
CDR3nt: TGTGCCAGCAGCTCACTGACTAGCGGTGGTAACTACGAGCAGTACTTC
j_gene: TRBJ2-7
abundance: few
d_gene: TRBD2
v_gene: TRBV28

CDR3aa: CASSREPAGSTDTQYF
CDR3nt: TGTGCCAGCAGCCGCGAACCAGCGGGAAGCACAGATACGCAGTATTTT
j_gene: TRBJ2-3
abundance: -
d_gene: TRBD2
v_gene: TRBV7-2

CDR3aa: CASIWNRGRSPLHF
CDR3nt: TGTGCCAGCATTTGGAACAGGGGTAGATCACCCCTCCACTTT
j_gene: TRBJ1-6
abundance: -
d_gene: TRBD1
v_gene: TRBV6-6

CDR3aa: CASKTDRGYHEQYF
CDR3nt: TGTGCCAGCAAAACGGACAGGGGGTATCACGAGCAGTACTTC
j_gene: TRBJ2-7
abundance: -
d_gene: TRBD1
v_gene: TRBV6-5

CDR3aa: CASSLINTGELFF
CDR3nt: TGCGCCAGCAGCTTGATTAACACCGGGGAGCTGTTTTTT
j_gene: TRBJ2-2
abundance: once
d_gene: -
v_gene: TRBV5-1

CDR3aa: CASSDPGTGSQETQYF
CDR3nt: TGTGCCAGTAGTGATCCCGGGACAGGGTCACAAGAGACCCAGTACTTC
j_gene: TRBJ2-5
abundance: -
d_gene: TRBD1
v_gene: TRBV19

CDR3aa: CASSPTQGVLSGANVLTF
CDR3nt: TGTGCCAGCAGTCCGACTCAAGGGGTGCTCTCTGGGGCCAACGTCCTGACTTTC
j_gene: TRBJ2-6
abundance: -
d_gene: -
v_gene: TRBV27

CDR3aa: CASRGQVSTDTQYF
CDR3nt: TGTGCCAGCAGGGGACAGGTTAGCACAGATACGCAGTATTTT
j_gene: TRBJ2-3
abundance: -
d_gene: TRBD1
v_gene: TRBV28

CDR3aa: CASSSGTSGSQSYEQYF
CDR3nt: TGTGCCAGCAGCTCTGGGACTAGCGGTTCCCAATCCTACGAGCAGTACTTC
j_gene: TRBJ2-7
abundance: -
d_gene: TRBD2
v_gene: TRBV7-9

CDR3aa: CASSLGQGAAYEQYF
CDR3nt: TGCGCCAGCAGCTTGGGACAGGGGGCGGCCTACGAGCAGTACTTC
j_gene: TRBJ2-7
abundance: -
d_gene: TRBD1
v_gene: TRBV5-1

CDR3aa: CASSLGGTGGLRAFF
CDR3nt: TGTGCCAGCAGCTTAGGAGGAACAGGGGGGCTGAGGGCTTTCTTT
j_gene: TRBJ1-1
abundance: -
d_gene: TRBD1
v_gene: TRBV7-8

CDR3aa: CASSVEVWTEAFF
CDR3nt: TGCGCCAGCAGTGTGGAGGTGTGGACTGAAGCTTTCTTT
j_gene: TRBJ1-1
abundance: -
d_gene: -
v_gene: TRBV10-2

CDR3aa: CASSQNAGYEQYF
CDR3nt: TGCGCCAGCAGCCAAAACGCCGGGTACGAGCAGTACTTC
j_gene: TRBJ2-7
abundance: -
d_gene: -
v_gene: TRBV4-1

CDR3aa: CASSFLGNEQFF
CDR3nt: TGTGCCAGCAGCTTTCTGGGGAATGAGCAGTTCTTC
j_gene: TRBJ2-1
abundance: -
d_gene: -
v_gene: TRBV7-2

CDR3aa: CASSVDRSSYNEQFF
CDR3nt: TGTGCCAGTAGTGTGGACAGAAGCTCCTACAATGAGCAGTTCTTC
j_gene: TRBJ2-1
abundance: -
d_gene: -
v_gene: TRBV19

CDR3aa: CASSEFRGQNTEAFF
CDR3nt: TGTGCCAGCAGTGAATTCAGGGGACAGAACACTGAAGCTTTCTTT
j_gene: TRBJ1-1
abundance: -
d_gene: -
v_gene: TRBV25-1

CDR3aa: CASSPRTGEVEQFF
CDR3nt: TGTGCCAGCTCACCAAGGACAGGGGAAGTTGAGCAGTTCTTC
j_gene: TRBJ2-1
abundance: -
d_gene: TRBD1
v_gene: TRBV18

CDR3aa: CASSPSEGRELAGELFF
CDR3nt: TGTGCCAGCAGCCCCTCCGAGGGGCGGGAGCTCGCCGGGGAGCTGTTTTTT
j_gene: TRBJ2-2
abundance: -
d_gene: TRBD2
v_gene: TRBV7-9

CDR3aa: CASSVGPGQTYEQYF
CDR3nt: TGTGCCAGCAGCGTCGGGCCAGGCCAGACCTACGAGCAGTACTTC
j_gene: TRBJ2-7
abundance: -
d_gene: -
v_gene: TRBV9

CDR3aa: CASSTPGPRGGYTF
CDR3nt: TGTGCCAGCAGTACTCCAGGACCCAGGGGTGGCTACACCTTC
j_gene: TRBJ1-2
abundance: -
d_gene: -
v_gene: TRBV27

CDR3aa: CSASLSSGIQETQYF
CDR3nt: TGCAGTGCTAGTCTATCTAGCGGGATCCAAGAGACCCAGTACTTC
j_gene: TRBJ2-5
abundance: few
d_gene: TRBD2
v_gene: TRBV20-1

CDR3aa: CSVGQGENTEAFF
CDR3nt: TGCAGCGTTGGTCAGGGGGAGAACACTGAAGCTTTCTTT
j_gene: TRBJ1-1
abundance: few
d_gene: TRBD1
v_gene: TRBV29-1

CDR3aa: CASSFNSPRVGYTF
CDR3nt: TGCGCCAGCAGCTTCAACAGTCCTAGGGTTGGCTACACCTTC
j_gene: TRBJ1-2
abundance: once
d_gene: -
v_gene: TRBV5-1

CDR3aa: CASSQETSTRAGELFF
CDR3nt: TGTGCCAGCAGCCAAGAGACAAGCACCAGGGCCGGGGAGCTGTTTTTT
j_gene: TRBJ2-2
abundance: -
d_gene: -
v_gene: TRBV4-2

CDR3aa: CASSMRTGYGYTF
CDR3nt: TGTGCCAGTAGTATGAGGACAGGGTATGGCTACACCTTC
j_gene: TRBJ1-2
abundance: -
d_gene: TRBD1
v_gene: TRBV19

CDR3aa: CASSQDLSHRAYEQYF
CDR3nt: TGCGCCAGCAGCCAAGATTTGTCCCATAGGGCCTACGAGCAGTACTTC
j_gene: TRBJ2-7
abundance: -
d_gene: -
v_gene: TRBV4-3

CDR3aa: CASSLAGGPDTQYF
CDR3nt: TGTGCCAGCTCGCTAGCGGGAGGACCAGATACGCAGTATTTT
j_gene: TRBJ2-3
abundance: -
d_gene: TRBD2
v_gene: TRBV28

CDR3aa: CASSLEGPGELFF
CDR3nt: TGTGCCAGCAGTTTGGAGGGCCCCGGGGAGCTGTTTTTT
j_gene: TRBJ2-2
abundance: few
d_gene: -
v_gene: TRBV12-3/TRBV12-4

CDR3aa: CASQTPGGGQGGYTF
CDR3nt: TGTGCCAGCCAAACACCCGGGGGAGGGCAAGGTGGCTACACCTTC
j_gene: TRBJ1-2
abundance: -
d_gene: -
v_gene: TRBV28

CDR3aa: CATSVSGSQPQHF
CDR3nt: TGTGCCACCAGTGTTTCGGGAAGTCAGCCCCAGCATTTT
j_gene: TRBJ1-5
abundance: once
d_gene: -
v_gene: TRBV24-1

CDR3aa: CASSLREGRPANTGELFF
CDR3nt: TGTGCCAGCAGCTTGCGGGAGGGACGCCCCGCGAACACCGGGGAGCTGTTTTTT
j_gene: TRBJ2-2
abundance: -
d_gene: TRBD2
v_gene: TRBV7-7

CDR3aa: CSVEDWSGDTSLGGYTF
CDR3nt: TGCAGCGTTGAAGACTGGTCAGGGGACACCTCTCTGGGTGGCTACACCTTC
j_gene: TRBJ1-2
abundance: -
d_gene: -
v_gene: TRBV29-1

CDR3aa: CSASSGGTNYGYTF
CDR3nt: TGCAGTGCTAGTTCAGGGGGGACCAACTATGGCTACACCTTC
j_gene: TRBJ1-2
abundance: -
d_gene: TRBD1
v_gene: TRBV20-1

CDR3aa: CASSETGDIYPQHF
CDR3nt: TGTGCCAGCAGCGAGACAGGAGACATCTACCCCCAGCATTTT
j_gene: TRBJ1-5
abundance: -
d_gene: -
v_gene: TRBV9

CDR3aa: CASSYAGYGKLFF
CDR3nt: TGTGCCAGCAGTTACGCAGGTTATGGAAAACTGTTTTTT
j_gene: TRBJ1-4
abundance: -
d_gene: -
v_gene: TRBV6-2/TRBV6-3

CDR3aa: CASSLQGPGGYTF
CDR3nt: TGTGCCAGCAGCTTGCAGGGCCCTGGGGGCTACACCTTC
j_gene: TRBJ1-2
abundance: -
d_gene: -
v_gene: TRBV5-6

CDR3aa: CATSDTTGQPQETQYF
CDR3nt: TGTGCCACCAGTGATACCACGGGACAGCCCCAAGAGACCCAGTACTTC
j_gene: TRBJ2-5
abundance: -
d_gene: TRBD1
v_gene: TRBV24-1

CDR3aa: CATSDGVNEQFF
CDR3nt: TGTGCCACCAGTGATGGGGTCAATGAGCAGTTCTTC
j_gene: TRBJ2-1
abundance: -
d_gene: -
v_gene: TRBV24-1

CDR3aa: CASSLFTEAFF
CDR3nt: TGTGCCAGCAGTTTGTTCACTGAAGCTTTCTTT
j_gene: TRBJ1-1
abundance: -
d_gene: -
v_gene: TRBV12-3/TRBV12-4

CDR3aa: CASRLTLYNEQFF
CDR3nt: TGTGCCAGCAGGCTGACCCTATACAATGAGCAGTTCTTC
j_gene: TRBJ2-1
abundance: -
d_gene: -
v_gene: TRBV21-1

CDR3aa: CASSLVGIEEKLFF
CDR3nt: TGTGCCAGCAGCTTGGTTGGAATCGAAGAAAAACTGTTTTTT
j_gene: TRBJ1-4
abundance: -
d_gene: -
v_gene: TRBV5-6

CDR3aa: CASSSLRTSPSSYEQYF
CDR3nt: TGTGCCAGCAGTTCGCTAAGGACTAGCCCGAGCTCCTACGAGCAGTACTTC
j_gene: TRBJ2-7
abundance: -
d_gene: TRBD2
v_gene: TRBV28

CDR3aa: CASSERRDSYTDTQYF
CDR3nt: TGTGCCAGCAGTGAACGGCGGGACAGCTACACAGATACGCAGTATTTT
j_gene: TRBJ2-3
abundance: once
d_gene: -
v_gene: TRBV6-1

CDR3aa: CASSFSRNTEAFF
CDR3nt: TGTGCCAGCAGCTTTTCTCGGAACACTGAAGCTTTCTTT
j_gene: TRBJ1-1
abundance: once
d_gene: -
v_gene: TRBV11-1

CDR3aa: CASSRTGPSYNEQFF
CDR3nt: TGCGCCAGCAGCCGAACGGGACCCTCCTACAATGAGCAGTTCTTC
j_gene: TRBJ2-1
abundance: -
d_gene: -
v_gene: TRBV5-1

CDR3aa: CASSGVQETQYF
CDR3nt: TGTGCCAGCAGCGGTGTGCAAGAGACCCAGTACTTC
j_gene: TRBJ2-5
abundance: -
d_gene: -
v_gene: TRBV11-2

CDR3aa: CAISGTLNNEQFF
CDR3nt: TGTGCCATCAGTGGGACTCTAAACAATGAGCAGTTCTTC
j_gene: TRBJ2-1
abundance: -
d_gene: -
v_gene: TRBV10-3